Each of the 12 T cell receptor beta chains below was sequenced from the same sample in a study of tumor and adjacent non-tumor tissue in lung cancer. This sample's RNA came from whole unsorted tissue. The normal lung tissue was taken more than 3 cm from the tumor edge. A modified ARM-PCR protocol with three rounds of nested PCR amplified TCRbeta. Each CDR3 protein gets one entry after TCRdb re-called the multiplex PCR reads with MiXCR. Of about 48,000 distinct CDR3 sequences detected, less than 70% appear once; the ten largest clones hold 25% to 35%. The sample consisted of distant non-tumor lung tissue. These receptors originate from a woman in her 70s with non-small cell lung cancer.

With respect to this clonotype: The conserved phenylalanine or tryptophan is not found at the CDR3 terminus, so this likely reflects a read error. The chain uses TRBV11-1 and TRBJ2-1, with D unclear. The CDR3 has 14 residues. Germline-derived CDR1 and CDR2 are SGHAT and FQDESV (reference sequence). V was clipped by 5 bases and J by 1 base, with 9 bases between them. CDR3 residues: CASSPGRSYNEQFL. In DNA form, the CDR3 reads TGTGCCAGCAGCCCCGGGCGGTCCTACAATGAGCAGTTCTTA.

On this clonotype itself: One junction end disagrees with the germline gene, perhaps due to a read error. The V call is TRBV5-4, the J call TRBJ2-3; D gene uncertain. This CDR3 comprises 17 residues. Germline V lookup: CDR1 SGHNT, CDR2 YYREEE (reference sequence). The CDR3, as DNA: TGTGCCAGTAGCTTGGAGTGTCCCCAAGGGCCCACAGATACGCAGTATTTT. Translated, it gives CASSLECPQGPTDTQYF.

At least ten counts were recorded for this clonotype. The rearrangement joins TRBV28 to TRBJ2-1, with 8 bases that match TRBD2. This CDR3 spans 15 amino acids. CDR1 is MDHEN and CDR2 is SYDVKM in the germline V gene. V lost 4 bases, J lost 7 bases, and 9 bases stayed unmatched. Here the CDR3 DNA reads TGTGCCAGCAGTTCTACGGGAGGGCCTAAGAATGAGCAGTTCTTC. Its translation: CASSSTGGPKNEQFF.

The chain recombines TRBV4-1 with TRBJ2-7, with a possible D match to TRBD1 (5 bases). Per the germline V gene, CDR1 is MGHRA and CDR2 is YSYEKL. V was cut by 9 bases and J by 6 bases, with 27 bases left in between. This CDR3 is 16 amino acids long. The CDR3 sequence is CASNQETARDGPEQYF. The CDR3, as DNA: TGCGCCAGTAACCAAGAGACAGCCAGGGATGGTCCCGAGCAGTACTTC.

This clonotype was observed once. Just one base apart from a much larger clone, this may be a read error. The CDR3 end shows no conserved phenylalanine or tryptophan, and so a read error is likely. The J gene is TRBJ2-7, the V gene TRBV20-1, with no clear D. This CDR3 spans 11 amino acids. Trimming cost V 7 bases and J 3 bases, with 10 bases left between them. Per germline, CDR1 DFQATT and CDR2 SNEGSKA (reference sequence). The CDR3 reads CSVQNFYEQYL. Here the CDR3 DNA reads TGCAGTGTTCAAAACTTCTACGAGCAGTACTTA.

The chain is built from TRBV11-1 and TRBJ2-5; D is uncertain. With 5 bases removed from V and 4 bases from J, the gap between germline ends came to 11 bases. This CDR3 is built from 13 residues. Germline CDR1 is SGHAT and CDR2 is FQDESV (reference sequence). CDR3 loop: CASSITDPETQYF. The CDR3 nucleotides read TGTGCCAGCAGCATAACAGATCCAGAGACCCAGTACTTC.

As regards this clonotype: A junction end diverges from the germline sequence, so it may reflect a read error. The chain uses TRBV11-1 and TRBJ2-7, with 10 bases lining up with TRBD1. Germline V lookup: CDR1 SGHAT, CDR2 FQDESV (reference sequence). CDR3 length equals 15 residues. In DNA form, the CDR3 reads TGTCCCAGCAGCTTCCGGGACAGGGGTCCCTACGGGCAGTATTTC. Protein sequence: CPSSFRDRGPYGQYF. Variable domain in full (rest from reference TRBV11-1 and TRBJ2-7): EAEVAQSPRYKITEKSQAVAFWCDPISGHATLYWYRQILGQGPELLVQFQDESVVDDSQLPKDRFSAERLKGVDSTLKIQPAELGDSAMYLCPSSFRDRGPYGQYFGPGTRLTVT.

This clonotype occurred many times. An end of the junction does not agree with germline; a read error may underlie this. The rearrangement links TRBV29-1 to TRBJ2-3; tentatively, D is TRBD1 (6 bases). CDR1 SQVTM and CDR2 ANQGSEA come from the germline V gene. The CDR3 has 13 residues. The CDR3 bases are TGCAGCGTTGAAGATGAACCAGGGGATAAGCAGTATTTT. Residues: CSVEDEPGDKQYF.

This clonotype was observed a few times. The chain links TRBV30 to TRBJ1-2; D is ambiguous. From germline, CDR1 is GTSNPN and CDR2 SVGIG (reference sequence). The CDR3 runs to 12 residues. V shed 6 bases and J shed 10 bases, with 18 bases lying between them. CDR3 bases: TGTGCCTGCACCGACATAAGGGTCTACTACACCTTC. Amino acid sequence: CACTDIRVYYTF.

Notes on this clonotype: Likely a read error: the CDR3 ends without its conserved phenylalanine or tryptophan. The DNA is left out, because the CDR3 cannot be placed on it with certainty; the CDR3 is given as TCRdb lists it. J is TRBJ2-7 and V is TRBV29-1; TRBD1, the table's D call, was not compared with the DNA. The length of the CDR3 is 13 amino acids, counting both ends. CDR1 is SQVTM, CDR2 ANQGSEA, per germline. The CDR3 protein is CSVDLDIGYEQYS.

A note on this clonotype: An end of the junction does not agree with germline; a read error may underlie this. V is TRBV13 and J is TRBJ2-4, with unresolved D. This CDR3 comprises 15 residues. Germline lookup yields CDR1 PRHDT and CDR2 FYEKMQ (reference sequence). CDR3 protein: CASSSPQDSINIQYF. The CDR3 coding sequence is TGTGCTAGCAGCTCCCCGCAGGATAGCATAAACATTCAGTACTTC.

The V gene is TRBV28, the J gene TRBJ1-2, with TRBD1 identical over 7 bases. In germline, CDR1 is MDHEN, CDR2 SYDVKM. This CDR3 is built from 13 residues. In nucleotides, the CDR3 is TGTACCACCCGGACAGGAGGGAACTATGGCTACACCTTC. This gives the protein CTTRTGGNYGYTF.